This T cell receptor beta chain was observed in a study of low-dose radiotherapy and immunotherapy resistance in tumors. Turning to the study itself: Given every two weeks, intravenous cyclophosphamide 200 mg/m2 preceded radiation and immunotherapy by one day.

The CDR3 covers 14 residues. Germline V gives CDR1 SGHAT, CDR2 FQNNGV. In the case of this clonotype: A far larger clone is only one base removed, so a read error is likely.

Time point described: before trial treatment. Patients qualified if they had advanced solid tumors that lacked tumor-infiltrating lymphocytes. Primers used for first-strand cDNA, a TRAV- and TRBV-specific set, covered both alpha and beta chains. Both a constant-region primer and a V-primer adapter served to amplify TCRs across 15 to 20 PCR cycles. TCRdb re-called the reads with MiXCR, one entry per CDR3 protein. The table records some 57,000 distinct CDR3 sequences, approximately 25% of them present only once. This clonotype originated in a male donor with prostate cancer. The chain has TRBV11-2 and TRBJ2-7; 11 nucleotides line up with TRBD1. Sequencing was performed on PBMCs, taken before treatment. In DNA form, the CDR3 reads TGTGCCTGCAGCTTGGGGACAGGGGGCTACGAGCAGTACTTC. Amino acid sequence: CACSLGTGGYEQYF. Supplemented by reference TRBV11-2 and TRBJ2-7, the full variable domain reads EAGVAQSPRYKIIEKRQSVAFWCNPISGHATLYWYQQILGQGPKLLIQFQNNGVVDDSQLPKDRFSAERLKGVDSTLKIQPAKLEDSAVYLCACSLGTGGYEQYFGPGTRLTVT.